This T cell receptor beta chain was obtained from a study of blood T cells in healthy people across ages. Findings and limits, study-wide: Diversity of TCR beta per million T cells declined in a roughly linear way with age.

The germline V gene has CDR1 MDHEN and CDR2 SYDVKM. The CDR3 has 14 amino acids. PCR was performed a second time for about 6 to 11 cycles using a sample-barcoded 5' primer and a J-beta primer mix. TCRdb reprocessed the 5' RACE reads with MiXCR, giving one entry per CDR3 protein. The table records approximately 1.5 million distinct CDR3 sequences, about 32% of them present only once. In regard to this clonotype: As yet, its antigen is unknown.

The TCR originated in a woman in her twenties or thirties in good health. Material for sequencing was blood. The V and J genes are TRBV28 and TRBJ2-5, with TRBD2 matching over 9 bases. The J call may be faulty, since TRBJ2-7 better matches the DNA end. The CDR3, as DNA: TGTGCCAGCAGTTTGAGCGGGAGGATCAACGAGCAGTACTTC. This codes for CASSLSGRINEQYF.